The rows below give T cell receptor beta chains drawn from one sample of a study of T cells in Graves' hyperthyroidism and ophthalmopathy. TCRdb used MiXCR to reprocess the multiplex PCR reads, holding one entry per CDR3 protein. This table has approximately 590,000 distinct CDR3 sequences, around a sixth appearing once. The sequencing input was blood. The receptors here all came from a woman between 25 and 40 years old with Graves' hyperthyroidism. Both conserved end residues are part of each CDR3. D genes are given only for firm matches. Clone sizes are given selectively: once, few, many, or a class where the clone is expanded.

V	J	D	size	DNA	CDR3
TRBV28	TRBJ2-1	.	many	TGTGCCAGCAGTTACCGTGACTACTACAATGAGCAGTTCTTC	CASSYRDYYNEQFF
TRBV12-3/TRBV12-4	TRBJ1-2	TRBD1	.	TGTGCCAGCAGGTGGACAGGGGTAGGAGGCTACACCTTC	CASRWTGVGGYTF
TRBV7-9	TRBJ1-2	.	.	TGTGCCAGCAGCTCCCATAGGGAGACCTCCCGAAAATATTATGGCTACACCTTC	CASSSHRETSRKYYGYTF
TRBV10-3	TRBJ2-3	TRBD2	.	TGTGCCATCAGTGGGACTAGCGGGAGAGCCACAGATACGCAGTATTTT	CAISGTSGRATDTQYF
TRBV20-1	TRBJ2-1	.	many	TGCAGTGCTAGAAATCTGGGACTTACCTACAATGAGCAGTTCTTC	CSARNLGLTYNEQFF
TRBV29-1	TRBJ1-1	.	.	TGCAGCGTTGGGGCTGGCTTGCGCACTGAAGCTTTCTTT	CSVGAGLRTEAFF
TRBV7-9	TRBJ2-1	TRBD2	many	TGTGCCAGCAGCCTTAGCGGGGTGTCCTACAATGAGCAGTTCTTC	CASSLSGVSYNEQFF
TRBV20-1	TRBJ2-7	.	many	TGCAGTGCTAGGGAAGGGGCGTCAACCTACGAGCAGTACTTC	CSAREGASTYEQYF
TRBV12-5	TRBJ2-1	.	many	TGTGCTAGCAAGGAACAGGGCTCACGAGGGCAGTTCTTC	CASKEQGSRGQFF
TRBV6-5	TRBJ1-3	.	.	TGTGCCAGCAGTTACTCGAGTCAGGGATCCTCTGGAAACACCATATATTTT	CASSYSSQGSSGNTIYF
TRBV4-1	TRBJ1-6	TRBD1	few	TGCGCCAGCAGCCGTACAGGGGGTCGTTCCTATAATTCACCCCTCCACTTT	CASSRTGGRSYNSPLHF
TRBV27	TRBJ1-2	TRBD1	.	TGTGCCAGCAATTCGGGACAGGGGGCAGGAGGCTACACCTTC	CASNSGQGAGGYTF
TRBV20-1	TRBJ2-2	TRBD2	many	TGCAGTGCGGGGGGGGTGACGGACACCGGGGAGCTGTTTTTT	CSAGGVTDTGELFF
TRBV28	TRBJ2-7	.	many	TGTGCCAGCAGTTTCTCGGGTGGGCTAGTCCATGAGCAGTACTTC	CASSFSGGLVHEQYF
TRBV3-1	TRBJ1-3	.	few	TGTGCCAGCAGGCCCGCATGGGCCGGGAGCTCTGGAAACACCATATATTTT	CASRPAWAGSSGNTIYF